One and the same sample provided the 20 T cell receptor beta chains below, sequenced in a study of cytomegalovirus exposure and HLA in healthy donors. Both 60 Vbeta primers and 13 Jbeta primers went into the PCR. TCRdb's copy holds only in-frame clones and misses some; the assay was immunoSEQ multiplex PCR. This table holds more than 100,000 clones, roughly 60% found once. The sample was PBMCs. These receptors all stem from a man aged 40-49 years in good health and CMV-seropositive.

This clone has just one count. This chain joins TRBV14 and TRBJ2-2; 15 bases are shared with TRBD2. The CDR3 totals 16 residues. Trimming removed 4 bases from V and 5 bases from J; junction bases left unmatched: 2. Germline assignment: CDR1 SGHDN and CDR2 FVKESK. The CDR3 sequence: CASSPGLAGGTGELFF. CDR3 bases: TGTGCCAGCAGCCCCGGACTAGCGGGAGGGACCGGGGAGCTGTTTTTT.

This chain joins TRBV9 and TRBJ2-1, with 10 bases lining up with TRBD2. CDR3 length equals 19 residues. The V gene end was trimmed by 0 bases and the J gene end by 8 bases; junction bases not matched to a gene: 17. Per germline, CDR1 SGDLS and CDR2 YYNGEE. Here the CDR3 reads CASSVDPSPSGGPWDEQFF. CDR3 coding DNA: TGTGCCAGCAGCGTAGACCCCTCCCCTAGCGGGGGACCCTGGGATGAGCAGTTCTTC.

The chain links TRBV5-1 to TRBJ1-2; D call uncertain. The CDR3 length is 14 residues. With 0 bases removed from V and 4 bases from J, the gap between germline ends came to 10 bases. Per the germline V gene, CDR1 is SGHRS and CDR2 is YFSETQ. As DNA, the CDR3 is TGCGCCAGCAGCTTGGAGTCCCACTTCTATGGCTACACCTTC. This encodes CASSLESHFYGYTF. The whole variable domain, filled in from reference TRBV5-1 and TRBJ1-2, reads KAGVTQTPRYLIKTRGQQVTLSCSPISGHRSVSWYQQTPGQGLQFLFEYFSETQRNKGNFPGRFSGRQFSNSRSEMNVSTLELGDSALYLCASSLESHFYGYTFGSGTRLTVV.

The chain employs TRBV19 and TRBJ2-7; TRBD2 matches 12 bases. J lost 6 bases, V lost 3 bases, and 9 bases had no gene match. The length of the CDR3 is 16 residues. Germline values: CDR1 LNHDA, CDR2 SQIVND (reference sequence). The CDR3 sequence is CASSIIGLAGSGEQYF. As DNA, the CDR3 is TGTGCCAGTAGTATTATAGGACTAGCGGGATCGGGCGAGCAGTACTTC.

The chain is built from TRBV27 and TRBJ2-1, with 9 bases aligning to TRBD1. CDR3 size: 14 residues. V lost 8 bases to trimming and J lost 5 bases; unmatched junction nucleotides: 7. In germline, CDR1 is MNHEY, CDR2 SMNVEV (reference sequence). CDR3 sequence (DNA): TGTGCCAGCGGTGGGGGACAGGGAAACAATGAGCAGTTCTTC. Translated: CASGGGQGNNEQFF.

This clone was found a few times. This chain connects TRBV7-9 to TRBJ2-3; D call uncertain. The germline CDR1 and CDR2 sequences are SEHNR and FQNEAQ (reference sequence). The CDR3 is 16 residues long. Trimming pared 1 base from V and 2 bases from J, leaving 13 bases between. The CDR3 DNA sequence: TGTGCCAGCAGCTTAGTATCGCTACGATTCACAGATACGCAGTATTTT. Translation gives CASSLVSLRFTDTQYF.

The rearrangement uses TRBV21-1 and TRBJ1-5; TRBD1, the table's D call, lacks a check against the DNA. TRBV21-1 is assigned pseudogene status. CDR3 length equals 16 residues. In DNA, the CDR3 is TGTGCCAGCAGCACGAAGACAGGGGATGTCAATCAGCCCCAGCATTTT. It codes for CASSTKTGDVNQPQHF.

The genes are TRBV5-1 and TRBJ2-2; the match to TRBD2 covers 13 bases. Germline V gives CDR1 SGHRS, CDR2 YFSETQ. Trimming at V came to 0 bases and at J to 3 bases, leaving 5 bases not matched to a gene. The CDR3 consists of 18 residues. The CDR3, as DNA: TGCGCCAGCAGCTTGGGACTAGCGGGAGGACTTGACACCGGGGAGCTGTTTTTT. Encoded protein: CASSLGLAGGLDTGELFF.

There are a few counts of this clone. The chain uses TRBV7-6 and TRBJ2-1; 8 bases fit TRBD2. Germline CDR1 SGHVS, CDR2 FNYEAQ. After removal of 1 base from V and 8 bases from J, the junction contained 7 bases not matched to a gene. The CDR3 has 15 amino acids. Here the CDR3 DNA reads TGTGCCAGCAGCTTAGAAGCGGGAGTTATCCATGAGCAGTTCTTC. It translates to CASSLEAGVIHEQFF.

In this sample, this clone turned up once. The chain combines TRBV5-1 with TRBJ2-3; 15 bases match TRBD2. The germline CDR1 and CDR2 sequences are SGHRS and YFSETQ. The V gene end was trimmed by 1 base and the J gene end by 5 bases; junction bases not matched to a gene: 5. The length of the CDR3 is 17 residues. The CDR3 loop reads CASSLLGLAGGQDTQYF. The CDR3 nucleotides read TGCGCCAGCAGCTTGCTCGGACTAGCGGGGGGGCAAGATACGCAGTATTTT.

The chain recombines TRBV7-2 with TRBJ1-1, with unresolved D. In germline, CDR1 is SGHTA, CDR2 FQGNSA. V shed 5 bases and J shed 1 base, with 8 bases lying between them. This CDR3 has 13 amino acids. The CDR3 reads CASSPSGNTEAFF. Here the CDR3 DNA reads TGTGCCAGCAGCCCGTCAGGGAACACTGAAGCTTTCTTT.

The chain carries TRBV7-9 and TRBJ2-7; TRBD1 is a possible D gene (6 bases). Per germline, CDR1 SEHNR and CDR2 FQNEAQ (reference sequence). The germline V and J ends were trimmed by 5 bases and 3 bases, with 17 bases remaining between them. The CDR3 sequence is 15 residues long. The CDR3 reads CASSKDSPLHYEQYF. CDR3 DNA sequence: TGTGCCAGCAGCAAGGACAGTCCTTTACACTACGAGCAGTACTTC.

This clone was detected only a few times. This chain uses TRBV4-3 with TRBJ2-7; 11 bases are shared with TRBD2. CDR1 and CDR2 (germline): LGHNA, YSLEER. The CDR3 extends over 14 amino acids. Trimming took 5 bases from V and 4 from J; bases not matched to a gene: 4. The CDR3 region has the DNA TGCGCCAGCAGCTCGGGACTAGCGGCGTACGAGCAGTACTTC. It encodes CASSSGLAAYEQYF.

This clone came up a few times. The rearrangement uses TRBV5-6 and TRBJ2-3; D gene ambiguous. The CDR3 has 14 amino acids. V dropped 2 bases and J dropped 0 bases, with 7 bases sitting between them. CDR1 is SGHDT, CDR2 YYEEEE, per germline. The CDR3 nucleotides read TGTGCCAGCAGCTTCCAGGCTAGCACAGATACGCAGTATTTT. Amino acid sequence: CASSFQASTDTQYF.

V usage is TRBV9 and J usage is TRBJ2-7; the match to TRBD1 covers 9 bases. Germline-derived CDR1 and CDR2 are SGDLS and YYNGEE. The CDR3 is made up of 15 amino acids. V was pared by 0 bases and J by 7 bases, with 8 bases of the junction left unmatched. CDR3 coding DNA: TGTGCCAGCAGCGTAGCTGCGGGACAGGGACATGAGCAGTACTTC. This encodes CASSVAAGQGHEQYF.

The gene calls are TRBV4-2 and TRBJ2-6, with 7 bases aligning to TRBD1. The J segment lost 0 bases and the V segment lost 1 base, leaving 6 bases of the junction unmatched. The CDR3 consists of 18 residues. CDR1 is LGHNA and CDR2 is YNFKEQ in the germline V gene. Here the CDR3 DNA reads TGTGCCAGCAGCCAAGCGAGCAGGGGGAGCTCTGGGGCCAACGTCCTGACTTTC. It codes for CASSQASRGSSGANVLTF.

The chain couples TRBV10-2 to TRBJ2-3, with 8 bases lining up with TRBD2. Unmatched junction bases numbered 10, after V lost 10 bases and J lost 4 bases. Looked up from germline, CDR1 is WSHSY and CDR2 is SAAADI. The CDR3 runs to 14 residues. The CDR3 sequence is CAIASGGRADTQYF. CDR3 coding DNA: TGCGCCATAGCATCGGGGGGGCGGGCAGATACGCAGTATTTT.

This chain links TRBV4-1 with TRBJ2-7; 10 bases line up with TRBD2. V lost 1 base, J lost 7 bases, and 10 bases stayed unmatched. The CDR3 length is 16 residues. Germline V gives CDR1 MGHRA, CDR2 YSYEKL. CDR3: CASSQASLAGVYEQYF. The CDR3 DNA follows: TGCGCCAGCAGCCAAGCTAGCCTAGCGGGAGTGTATGAGCAGTACTTC.

This clone was found a few times. This chain joins TRBV23-1 and TRBJ1-1; D not certain. TRBV23-1 is classed as an ORF, of uncertain function. V lost 3 bases to trimming and J lost 0 bases, with 8 bases between them. This CDR3 comprises 14 residues. The CDR3 region is CASSHEGLNTEAFF. Here the CDR3 DNA reads TGCGCCAGCAGTCACGAGGGATTGAACACTGAAGCTTTCTTT.

The V gene is TRBV2, the J gene TRBJ1-5; a weak D match, TRBD1 (5 bases). CDR1 is SNHLY, CDR2 FYNNEI, per germline. The V end was cut by 2 bases, the J end by 5 bases, with 10 bases between. CDR3 length: 14 residues. CDR3: CASSESRVDQPQHF. The CDR3 DNA sequence: TGTGCCAGCAGTGAAAGCAGGGTAGATCAGCCCCAGCATTTT. Supplemented by reference TRBV2 and TRBJ1-5, the full variable domain reads EPEVTQTPSHQVTQMGQEVILRCVPISNHLYFYWYRQILGQKVEFLVSFYNNEISEKSEIFDDQFSVERPDGSNFTLKIRSTKLEDSAMYFCASSESRVDQPQHFGDGTRLSIL.